This record looks at one T cell receptor (beta chain) sequence and its context. Sequenced by immunoSEQ multiplex PCR; TCRdb stores in-frame clones only, minus some. Counted here are 35,000 to 55,000 clones, 80% to 95% occurring once; the ten biggest clones make up around 23%. The source of the sample is a study of control samples from healthy donors and cancer patients. Germline loops: CDR1 MDHEN, CDR2 SYDVKM. The length of the CDR3 is 16 residues. V dropped 2 bases and J dropped 2 bases, with 15 bases sitting between them. This clonotype was sampled from a woman between 40 and 55 years old with head and neck cancer. The chain links TRBV28 to TRBJ2-5, with unresolved D. Sequenced input: PBMCs. The CDR3 coding sequence is TGTGCCAGCAGTTTACAAGGGTTAGGGAATCAAGAGACCCAGTACTTC. The encoded protein is CASSLQGLGNQETQYF.